Shown below are 7 T cell receptor beta chains from a single sample sequenced in a study of long-term antiretroviral therapy in people with HIV. Run at survey level, the immunoSEQ assay was version v3.0. The repertoire was sequenced with immunoSEQ multiplex PCR; TCRdb's copy has only in-frame clones and lacks some. Of about 21,000 clones listed, around 80% are singletons. The input for sequencing was unsorted PBMCs, taken 4.1 years after starting antiretroviral therapy. The receptors stem from a middle-aged woman with HIV.

The rearrangement uses TRBV10-3 and TRBJ2-7; TRBD2 aligns across 7 bases. The CDR3 loop spans 16 amino acids. Losses at the gene ends were 0 bases for V and 4 bases for J; bases not matched to a gene: 9. CDR1 and CDR2 from the germline V gene are ENHRY and SYGVKD. The CDR3 DNA is TGTGCCATCAGTGAGTCGAGTAGCGGGCTACCTTACGAGCAGTACTTC. It specifies CAISESSSGLPYEQYF.

This sequence joins TRBV5-6 and TRBJ2-4, with D possibly being TRBD2 (6 bases). V was clipped by 4 bases and J by 0 bases, with 14 bases between them. The CDR3 is made up of 16 amino acids. CDR1 is SGHDT and CDR2 is YYEEEE in the germline V gene. The CDR3: CASSEYIAEAKNIQYF. CDR3 in DNA: TGTGCCAGCAGCGAGTATATAGCGGAAGCCAAAAACATTCAGTACTTC. Drawing the rest from reference TRBV5-6 and TRBJ2-4, the complete variable domain is DAGVTQSPTHLIKTRGQQVTLRCSPKSGHDTVSWYQQALGQGPQFIFQYYEEEERQRGNFPDRFSGHQFPNYSSELNVNALLLGDSALYLCASSEYIAEAKNIQYFGAGTRLSVL.

The sample holds one count of this clone. This rearrangement joins TRBV5-8 to TRBJ2-1, with D possibly being TRBD1 (6 bases). Germline V gene sequence: CDR1 SGHTS, CDR2 YDEGEE. Trimming took off 7 bases at V and 3 bases at J, with 14 bases between the two ends. The CDR3 sequence is 14 residues long. Here the CDR3 reads CASDEGQFYNEQFF. CDR3 DNA: TGTGCCAGCGACGAGGGACAATTCTACAATGAGCAGTTCTTC. The entire variable domain, with the rest obtained from reference TRBV5-8 and TRBJ2-1, is as follows: EAGVTQSPTHLIKTRGQQATLRCSPISGHTSVYWYQQALGLGLQFLLWYDEGEERNRGNFPPRFSGRQFPNYSSELNVNALELEDSALYLCASDEGQFYNEQFFGPGTRLTVL.

The chain joins TRBV5-5 to TRBJ1-1; 7 positions match TRBD1. The CDR3 consists of 16 residues. Looked up from germline, CDR1 is SGHKS and CDR2 is YYEKEE (reference sequence). V gave up 4 bases and J gave up 6 bases; unmatched junction bases: 15. The CDR3 protein is CASSPRDRQRGPEAFF. The DNA of the CDR3 is TGTGCCAGCAGCCCTAGAGACAGGCAAAGGGGGCCTGAAGCTTTCTTT.

V and J are TRBV10-1 and TRBJ2-1; D is uncertain. The CDR3 totals 14 residues. Germline V lookup: CDR1 WNHNN, CDR2 SYGVQD (reference sequence). V lost 3 bases and J 0 bases, leaving 6 bases between the germline ends. The DNA of the CDR3 is TGCGCCAGCAGTGACACAGACTCCTACAATGAGCAGTTCTTC. It is translated as CASSDTDSYNEQFF.

This clone was observed a handful of times. This chain uses TRBV2 with TRBJ2-7; 12 nucleotides line up with TRBD2. The CDR3 consists of 16 residues. Trimming at V came to 6 bases and at J to 0 bases, leaving 6 bases not matched to a gene. The germline gives CDR1 SNHLY, CDR2 FYNNEI. CDR3 bases: TGTGCCAGCAGCTTCGGACTAGCGGGGATCTCCTACGAGCAGTACTTC. It codes for CASSFGLAGISYEQYF.

This clone is a singleton in its sample. The chain recombines TRBV2 with TRBJ1-2; 9 bases match TRBD1. Germline CDR1 is SNHLY and CDR2 is FYNNEI. Unmatched junction bases numbered 2, after V lost 4 bases and J lost 5 bases. CDR3 size: 13 residues. The CDR3: CASSGTGDYGYTF. The CDR3 bases are TGTGCCAGCAGTGGGACAGGGGATTATGGCTACACCTTC.